This T cell receptor (beta chain) was documented in a study of blood T cell repertoires in COVID-19. Study-level background: Researchers got acute and convalescent COVID-19 samples from the United States, Italy and Spain. Nucleic acid was either cDNA or gDNA, and it came from T cells, B-cell-depleted T cells, or PBMCs.

Germline V gene sequence: CDR1 SGHRS, CDR2 YFSETQ. V shed 4 bases, J shed 6 bases, and the junction held 3 bases outside the gene matches. The CDR3 is made up of 13 amino acids. Sequencing used immunoSEQ multiplex PCR; TCRdb keeps in-frame clones, though not all of them. The profile shows roughly 100,000 clones, roughly 87% of them singletons. This receptor was obtained from a man in his fifties with acute or convalescent COVID-19. Material for sequencing was peripheral blood. The chain carries TRBV5-1 and TRBJ2-3; 9 bases agree with TRBD1. This CDR3 is CASSRTGEDTQYF. Here the CDR3 DNA reads TGCGCCAGCAGCAGGACAGGGGAGGATACGCAGTATTTT.